The clone carrying this T cell receptor beta chain was recorded a few times. Its target is not known. The data were taken from a study of response to subunit inactivated influenza vaccine. TCRdb used MiXCR to reprocess the RT-PCR reads, holding one entry per CDR3 protein. The sample holds a few hundred thousand distinct CDR3 sequences, around 22% seen once. CDR1 MNHNS and CDR2 SASEGT come from the germline V gene. With 2 bases clipped from V and 2 bases from J, the junction kept 5 bases outside the gene matches. The CDR3 loop spans 15 amino acids. Study-wide findings and caveats: Each seasonal flu vaccination may recruit only limited new T cells, authors suggested.

This TCR was sampled from a man between 50 and 70 years old who received an inactivated influenza vaccine. The chain is built from TRBV6-1 and TRBJ1-2; TRBD1 matches 7 bases. The sequences come from PBMCs from blood, collected about 20 months after vaccination. The CDR3 sequence: CASSERLGQNYGYTF. The CDR3 nucleotides are TGTGCCAGCAGTGAAAGGTTGGGACAGAACTATGGCTACACCTTC.